The clone carrying this TCR beta chain showed up just a few times. Use of 60 Vbeta and 13 Jbeta primers characterized the PCR. Sequencing used immunoSEQ multiplex PCR; TCRdb keeps in-frame clones, though not all of them. The sample lists about 130,000 clones, 75% to 85% occurring once. The V and J ends lost 1 base and 3 bases respectively, with 13 bases between them. The CDR3 is made up of 16 amino acids. CDR1 SGHTA and CDR2 FQGNSA come from the germline V gene. The data belong to a study of cytomegalovirus exposure and HLA in healthy donors. The chain couples TRBV7-2 to TRBJ2-1, with a possible D match to TRBD2 (5 bases). The sequence derives from a man aged 35 to 55 in good health and CMV-seronegative. Input material: PBMCs. The CDR3: CASSLVSGRFYNEQFF. In DNA, the CDR3 is TGTGCCAGCAGCTTAGTGAGCGGTAGGTTCTACAATGAGCAGTTCTTC. Filled out from reference TRBV7-2 and TRBJ2-1, the complete variable domain reads GAGVSQSPSNKVTEKGKDVELRCDPISGHTALYWYRQSLGQGLEFLIYFQGNSAPDKSGLPSDRFSAERTGGSVSTLTIQRTQQEDSAVYLCASSLVSGRFYNEQFFGPGTRLTVL.